The 7 T cell receptor beta chains below were found in one sample sequenced in a study of T cell changes during pregnancy in multiple sclerosis. The protocol was immunoSEQ multiplex PCR, while the TCRdb copy is restricted to in-frame clones and leaves out a portion. The table lists around 66,000 clones, 90% of them singletons. The sequenced sample was peripheral blood, obtained in the first trimester of pregnancy. The source is a female donor in good health, enrolled as a control in a pregnancy study.

The chain uses TRBV7-2 and TRBJ2-3; weak D call: TRBD2 (5 bases). Germline V CDR1 and CDR2: SGHTA, FQGNSA. The CDR3 sequence is 14 residues long. Deletions cut 0 bases from V and 4 bases from J, with 8 bases between. The CDR3 DNA follows: TGTGCCAGCAGCTTAGCGAGTAGCGCAGATACGCAGTATTTT. It codes for CASSLASSADTQYF.

The V call is TRBV15, the J call TRBJ2-7; possibly TRBD1 for D (6 bases). CDR3 size: 15 residues. The germline V gene encodes CDR1 LNHNV and CDR2 YYDKDF (reference sequence). Trimming stripped 3 bases from V and 4 bases from J, with 16 bases between. CDR3 residues: CATSSRWQGSYEQYF. CDR3 nucleotides: TGTGCCACCAGCAGTAGATGGCAGGGGTCGTACGAGCAGTACTTC.

The CDR3 nucleotides read TGTGCCAGCAGCCAAGGTTGGGGACAGGCTACCTATGGCTACACCTTC. As protein: CASSQGWGQATYGYTF. The V call is TRBV14, the J call TRBJ1-2; TRBD1 aligns across 8 bases. There are 16 residues in the CDR3. Germline CDR1 is SGHDN and CDR2 is FVKESK. The junction had 8 bases not matched to a gene; V was cut back by 1 base and J by 4 bases.

The chain combines TRBV6-1 with TRBJ1-2; D is perhaps TRBD1 (6 bases). V was clipped by 2 bases and J by 4 bases, with 11 bases between them. CDR1 is MNHNS and CDR2 is SASEGT in the germline V gene. The CDR3 loop spans 14 amino acids. CDR3: CASSEPRGSYGYTF. As DNA, the CDR3 is TGTGCCAGCAGTGAACCCAGGGGAAGCTATGGCTACACCTTC.

The chain recombines TRBV7-6 with TRBJ1-2; 10 bases agree with TRBD1. Germline V gene sequence: CDR1 SGHVS, CDR2 FNYEAQ. The CDR3 sequence is 16 residues long. The V segment lost 3 bases and the J segment 3 bases; nucleotides outside the gene matches: 7. This CDR3 reads CASSLLEGQGYYGYTF. The CDR3 nucleotides are TGTGCCAGCAGCTTGCTAGAGGGACAGGGGTACTATGGCTACACCTTC.

The chain uses TRBV4-1 and TRBJ2-1; 9 bases fit TRBD1. This CDR3 is 15 amino acids long. The trim removed 3 bases at V and 7 bases at J, leaving 7 bases unmatched. The germline gives CDR1 MGHRA, CDR2 YSYEKL. The chain's CDR3 is CASSHSQGAMNEQFF. The CDR3 DNA reads TGCGCCAGCAGCCACTCACAGGGGGCGATGAATGAGCAGTTCTTC.

V and J are TRBV4-3 and TRBJ1-1, with 9 bases matching TRBD1. The J segment lost 1 base and the V segment lost 4 bases, leaving 4 bases of the junction unmatched. Germline V gives CDR1 LGHNA, CDR2 YSLEER. The CDR3 has 15 amino acids. The CDR3 protein is CASSPGQGGNTEAFF. Here the CDR3 DNA reads TGCGCCAGCAGCCCGGGACAGGGTGGGAACACTGAAGCTTTCTTT.